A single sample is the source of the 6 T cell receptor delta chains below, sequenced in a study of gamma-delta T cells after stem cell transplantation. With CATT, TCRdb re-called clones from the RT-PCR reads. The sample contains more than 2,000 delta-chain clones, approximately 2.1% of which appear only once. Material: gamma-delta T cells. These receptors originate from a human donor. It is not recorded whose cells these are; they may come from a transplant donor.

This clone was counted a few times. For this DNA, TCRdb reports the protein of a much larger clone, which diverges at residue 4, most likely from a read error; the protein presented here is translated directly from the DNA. CDR3 residues: CACGTLLASSYTDKLIF. The CDR3 DNA is TGTGCCTGTGGCACCCTACTCGCCTCCTCGTACACCGATAAACTCATCTTT. The V call is TRDV2, the J call TRDJ1; D possibly corresponds to TRDD2 (5 bases). The CDR3 totals 17 residues. Germline values: CDR1 GEAIGNYY, CDR2 EKD.

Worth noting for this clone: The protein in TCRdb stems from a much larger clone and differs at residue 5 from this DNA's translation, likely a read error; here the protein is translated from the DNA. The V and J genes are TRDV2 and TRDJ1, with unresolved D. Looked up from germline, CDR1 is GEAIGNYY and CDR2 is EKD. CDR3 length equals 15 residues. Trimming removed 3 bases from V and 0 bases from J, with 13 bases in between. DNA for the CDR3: TGTGCCTGTGACGCCGTTGGTATGTACACCGATAAACTCATCTTT. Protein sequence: CACDAVGMYTDKLIF.

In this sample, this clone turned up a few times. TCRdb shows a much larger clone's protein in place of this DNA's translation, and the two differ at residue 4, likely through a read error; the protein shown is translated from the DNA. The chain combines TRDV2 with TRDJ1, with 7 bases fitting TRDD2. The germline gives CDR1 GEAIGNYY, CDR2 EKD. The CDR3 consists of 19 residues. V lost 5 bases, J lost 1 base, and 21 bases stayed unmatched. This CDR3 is CACGGLSYEAGPRTDKLIF. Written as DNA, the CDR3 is TGTGCCTGTGGGGGGCTTTCCTACGAAGCGGGGCCACGCACCGATAAACTCATCTTT.

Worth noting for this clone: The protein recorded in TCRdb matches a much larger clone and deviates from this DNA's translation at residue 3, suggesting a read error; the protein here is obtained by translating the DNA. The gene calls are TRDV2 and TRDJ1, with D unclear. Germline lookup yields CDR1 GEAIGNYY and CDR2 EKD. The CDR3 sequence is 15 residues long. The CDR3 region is CARDTAERYTDKLIF. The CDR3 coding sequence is TGTGCCCGTGACACCGCTGAGCGGTACACCGATAAACTCATCTTT.

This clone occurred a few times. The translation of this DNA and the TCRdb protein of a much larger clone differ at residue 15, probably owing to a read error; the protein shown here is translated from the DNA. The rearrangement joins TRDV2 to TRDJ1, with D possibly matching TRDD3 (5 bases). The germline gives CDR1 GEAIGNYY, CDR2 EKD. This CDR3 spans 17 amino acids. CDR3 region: CACDTIPQRGLSDKPIF. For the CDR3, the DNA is TGTGCCTGTGACACAATCCCTCAGCGGGGGTTGTCCGATAAACCCATCTTT.

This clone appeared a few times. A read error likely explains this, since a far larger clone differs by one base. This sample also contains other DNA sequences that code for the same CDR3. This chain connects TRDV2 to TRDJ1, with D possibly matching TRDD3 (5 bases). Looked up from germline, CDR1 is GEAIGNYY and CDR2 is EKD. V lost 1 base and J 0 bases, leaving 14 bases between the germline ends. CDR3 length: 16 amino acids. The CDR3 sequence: CACDTVGIQYTDKLIF. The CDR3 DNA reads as TGTGCCTGTGACACTGTTGGGATTCAGTACACCGATAAACTCATCTTT.